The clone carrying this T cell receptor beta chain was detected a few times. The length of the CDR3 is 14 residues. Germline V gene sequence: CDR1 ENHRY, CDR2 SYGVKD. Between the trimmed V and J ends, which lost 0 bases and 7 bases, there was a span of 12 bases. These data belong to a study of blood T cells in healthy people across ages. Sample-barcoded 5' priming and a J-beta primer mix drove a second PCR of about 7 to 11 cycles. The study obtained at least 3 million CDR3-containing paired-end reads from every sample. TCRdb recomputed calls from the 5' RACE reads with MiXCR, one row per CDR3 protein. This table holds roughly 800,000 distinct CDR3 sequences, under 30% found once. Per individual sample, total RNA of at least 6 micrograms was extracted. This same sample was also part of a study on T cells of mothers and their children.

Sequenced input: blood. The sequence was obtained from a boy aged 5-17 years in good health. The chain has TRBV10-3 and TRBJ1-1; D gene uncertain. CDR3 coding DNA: TGTGCCATCAGTGAGTCGAGGGCAGCGCTTGAAGCTTTCTTT. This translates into CAISESRAALEAFF.